These 9 T cell receptor beta chains were sequenced from one sample in a study of blood T cell repertoires in COVID-19. The assay was immunoSEQ multiplex PCR, and TCRdb's table has in-frame clones only and misses some. The repertoire has a few hundred thousand clones, about 90% of them found once; the top ten carry roughly 1%. Source material: PBMCs or T cells enriched from blood (not recorded which). All receptors derive from a woman younger than 45 who had recovered from COVID-19.

The chain is built from TRBV25-1 and TRBJ2-7; 7 bases agree with TRBD2. Germline V lookup: CDR1 MGHDK, CDR2 SYGVNS. J was trimmed by 5 bases and V by 0 bases; bases with no gene match: 7. This CDR3 has 15 residues. The CDR3 bases are TGTGCCAGCAGTGAATACCGGGGGAGGGTCGACGAGCAGTACTTC. Translating gives CASSEYRGRVDEQYF.

The rearrangement uses TRBV27 and TRBJ1-5, with D unclear. The CDR3 runs 15 residues. Germline values: CDR1 MNHEY, CDR2 SMNVEV (reference sequence). V was cut by 7 bases and J by 0 bases, with 13 bases left in between. The CDR3 loop reads CASTPGPDSNQPQHF. CDR3 DNA sequence: TGTGCCAGCACTCCGGGTCCAGATAGCAATCAGCCCCAGCATTTT.

The chain is built from TRBV6-5 and TRBJ1-1; the match to TRBD1 covers 8 bases. The CDR3 consists of 15 residues. V shed 2 bases and J 4 bases; nucleotides not matched to a gene: 6. Germline CDR1 and CDR2: MNHEY and SVGAGI. The DNA of the CDR3 is TGTGCCAGCAGTTACGCTGTACAGGGGGGCACTGAAGCTTTCTTT. As protein: CASSYAVQGGTEAFF.

The chain uses TRBV7-9 and TRBJ1-4; D unclear. This CDR3 contains 13 residues. Germline CDR1 reads SEHNR; CDR2 reads FQNEAQ (reference sequence). V shed 4 bases and J shed 5 bases, with 8 bases lying between them. The CDR3 DNA sequence: TGTGCCAGCAGCTCGCCGGGGAATGAAAAACTGTTTTTT. Translating gives CASSSPGNEKLFF.

This clone was counted once. The V gene is TRBV4-2, the J gene TRBJ1-1; a possible D gene is TRBD1 (6 bases). The V end was cut by 4 bases, the J end by 4 bases, with 13 bases between. The CDR3 covers 14 residues. Germline V CDR1 and CDR2: LGHNA, YNFKEQ. The CDR3 loop reads CASSPGQLGTEAFF. CDR3 in DNA: TGTGCCAGCAGCCCTGGACAGTTGGGCACTGAAGCTTTCTTT.

The chain couples TRBV5-1 to TRBJ2-4, with 9 positions matching TRBD2. This CDR3 has 16 residues. V dropped 4 bases and J dropped 0; count of bases not matched to a gene: 5. CDR1 and CDR2 from the germline V gene are SGHRS and YFSETQ. The DNA of the CDR3 is TGCGCCAGCAGCCCGACTAGCGGAGTAGCCAAAAACATTCAGTACTTC. Amino acids: CASSPTSGVAKNIQYF. The complete variable domain, with remaining parts taken from reference TRBV5-1 and TRBJ2-4, reads KAGVTQTPRYLIKTRGQQVTLSCSPISGHRSVSWYQQTPGQGLQFLFEYFSETQRNKGNFPGRFSGRQFSNSRSEMNVSTLELGDSALYLCASSPTSGVAKNIQYFGAGTRLSVL.

The V call is TRBV27, the J call TRBJ1-5, with 9 bases aligning to TRBD1. The CDR3 loop spans 16 amino acids. The ends lost 6 bases at V and 5 bases at J; junction bases unmatched: 11. CDR1 is MNHEY, CDR2 SMNVEV, per germline (reference sequence). The CDR3 region is CASRQGAFRADQPQHF. CDR3 nucleotides: TGTGCCAGCAGACAGGGGGCTTTCCGCGCCGATCAGCCCCAGCATTTT.

This sequence joins TRBV19 and TRBJ1-1; 12 bases are a match to TRBD1. This CDR3 region has 14 residues. Trimming cost V 5 bases and J 11 bases; bases outside gene matches: 9. Germline CDR1 LNHDA, CDR2 SQIVND (reference sequence). The CDR3 nucleotides are TGTGCCAGTAGTGTCGCGGGACAGGGGGCCCCGGCTTTCTTT. Translation gives CASSVAGQGAPAFF.

The chain couples TRBV2 to TRBJ2-1, with 10 nucleotides matching TRBD1. Germline CDR1 is SNHLY and CDR2 is FYNNEI. With 7 bases clipped from V and 0 bases from J, the junction kept 9 bases outside the gene matches. The CDR3 is 17 amino acids. The CDR3 coding sequence is TGTGCCAGCACAGGGACAGGGGCCCTCAGCTCCTACAATGAGCAGTTCTTC. Translation gives CASTGTGALSSYNEQFF.